Presented here are 28 T cell receptor beta chains from one specimen sequenced in a study of T cells expressing NK-cell markers. TCRdb reanalyzed the 5' RACE reads and collapses them to one entry per CDR3 protein, without DNA. The sample's table shows about 160,000 distinct CDR3 sequences. The sample was blood T cells: a sorted CD56 or NKG2C T cell subset, CD4+ or CD8+ T cells, or bulk PBMC T cells (not recorded which). These receptors all stem from a woman between 18 and 75 years old in good health.

The genes are TRBV20-1 and TRBJ2-5; TCRdb's D gene call, TRBD1, goes unchecked for lack of DNA. Germline assignment: CDR1 DFQATT and CDR2 SNEGSKA (reference sequence). The CDR3 is 16 amino acids. CDR3 amino acids: CSAFPTSGLGMETQYF.

The rearrangement joins TRBV6-2 or TRBV6-3 to TRBJ2-5. The germline gives CDR1 MNHEY, CDR2 SVGEGT. This CDR3 comprises 14 residues. CDR3 region: CASSYTGNRETQYF.

This chain connects TRBV11-1 to TRBJ1-1; lacking DNA, the TRBD1 call made by TCRdb goes unchecked. Germline CDR1 and CDR2: SGHAT and FQDESV (reference sequence). The CDR3 is made up of 13 amino acids. CDR3 amino acids: CASSGQLSTEAFF.

This chain uses TRBV12-3 or TRBV12-4 with TRBJ2-1; TCRdb names TRBD2, which stays unverified in the absence of DNA. This CDR3 comprises 15 residues. The chain's CDR3 is CASSLEGGMGNEQFF.

This rearrangement joins TRBV9 to TRBJ1-4. The CDR3 has 15 residues. From germline, CDR1 is SGDLS and CDR2 YYNGEE. The CDR3 protein is CASSVDEGSHEKLFF.

V usage is TRBV20-1 and J usage is TRBJ1-5; TCRdb returns TRBD1, unconfirmable since there is no DNA. This CDR3 region has 15 residues. CDR1 DFQATT and CDR2 SNEGSKA come from the germline V gene (reference sequence). CDR3 in amino acids: CSARGDRGRNQPQHF.

The V call is TRBV4-2, the J call TRBJ2-2; TCRdb proposes TRBD2, but this gene call is untestable without DNA. The germline CDR1 and CDR2 sequences are LGHNA and YNFKEQ. The length of the CDR3 is 15 residues. Here the CDR3 reads CASSQDRLDTGELFF.

The CDR3 sequence is CSVAGLLAPEAFF. The V call is TRBV29-1, the J call TRBJ1-1. The CDR3 length is 13 residues. Germline CDR1 SQVTM, CDR2 ANQGSEA.

J is TRBJ2-1 and V is TRBV27; there is no DNA to check the TCRdb D call of TRBD1. The length of the CDR3 is 14 residues. Germline loops: CDR1 MNHEY, CDR2 SMNVEV (reference sequence). CDR3 loop: CASTSRDKYNEQFF.

The rearrangement uses TRBV10-3 and TRBJ1-5; TCRdb names TRBD1, which stays unverified in the absence of DNA. The germline CDR1 and CDR2 sequences are ENHRY and SYGVKD. This CDR3 has 11 amino acids. CDR3 in amino acids: CAIRGDQPQHF.

The chain combines TRBV7-9 with TRBJ1-5; TCRdb's assignment of TRBD1 cannot be checked, as there is no DNA. The CDR3 spans 14 residues. Germline V CDR1 and CDR2: SEHNR, FQNEAQ (reference sequence). CDR3 sequence: CASSGQGLNQPQHF.

The chain carries TRBV19 and TRBJ1-1; TCRdb outputs TRBD1, but without DNA this stays unchecked. The CDR3 extends over 14 amino acids. Germline V CDR1 and CDR2: LNHDA, SQIVND (reference sequence). CDR3 protein: CASSIKPGRGSGFF.

J is TRBJ1-2 and V is TRBV7-9; TCRdb's D call of TRBD1 is untestable without DNA. The CDR3 covers 16 residues. CDR1 is SEHNR, CDR2 FQNEAQ, per germline (reference sequence). CDR3: CASSFSQVLVEKGYTF.

V and J are TRBV3-1 and TRBJ1-1. The germline V gene encodes CDR1 LGHDT and CDR2 YNNKEL (reference sequence). This CDR3 region has 15 residues. This CDR3 is CASSHRLWTETRAFF.

V usage is TRBV5-1 and J usage is TRBJ1-1; checking the TCRdb D call of TRBD1 is not possible without DNA. This CDR3 contains 14 residues. Germline V CDR1 and CDR2: SGHRS, YFSETQ. CDR3: CASSILTGDTEAFF.

V usage is TRBV20-1 and J usage is TRBJ2-1; TCRdb designates TRBD2, a call that cannot be tested without DNA. In germline, CDR1 is DFQATT, CDR2 SNEGSKA (reference sequence). This CDR3 has 15 residues. The CDR3 reads CSARRTASRVNEQFF.

V gene TRBV4-1 combines with J gene TRBJ1-2; TCRdb gives TRBD1 as the D gene, but with no DNA this cannot be confirmed. CDR1 is MGHRA and CDR2 is YSYEKL in the germline V gene. The CDR3 spans 16 residues. CDR3 residues: CASSPGRRRGLYGYTF.

V and J are TRBV6-1 and TRBJ1-2; TCRdb's assignment of TRBD1 cannot be checked, as there is no DNA. Germline CDR1 MNHNS, CDR2 SASEGT. The CDR3 length is 15 residues. The CDR3 here is CASSKTTQGNYGYTF.

The chain is built from TRBV10-3 and TRBJ2-1; checking the TCRdb D call of TRBD2 is not possible without DNA. From germline, CDR1 is ENHRY and CDR2 SYGVKD. The CDR3 has 13 residues. The CDR3 sequence is CAIDGGSRDEQFF.

The chain has TRBV5-6 and TRBJ2-7; TCRdb names TRBD2, which stays unverified in the absence of DNA. The germline V gene has CDR1 SGHDT and CDR2 YYEEEE. The CDR3 runs to 16 residues. The CDR3 spells CASTFLTSGGGGEQYF.

V and J are TRBV20-1 and TRBJ2-1. Germline V lookup: CDR1 DFQATT, CDR2 SNEGSKA (reference sequence). This CDR3 comprises 11 residues. CDR3 amino acids: CSARSGWEQFF.

The chain joins TRBV10-3 to TRBJ2-6; TCRdb reports TRBD1, a call that lacks DNA to check it against. Germline values: CDR1 ENHRY, CDR2 SYGVKD. This CDR3 spans 17 amino acids. The CDR3 sequence is CAISPGQMISGANVLTF.

The CDR3 protein is CASTLFGGSTETQYF. The gene calls are TRBV7-2 and TRBJ2-5; the D call from TCRdb, TRBD1, cannot be confirmed without DNA. Germline CDR1 and CDR2: SGHTA and FQGNSA. This CDR3 is built from 15 residues.

This chain uses TRBV2 with TRBJ1-5. Germline-derived CDR1 and CDR2 are SNHLY and FYNNEI. This CDR3 has 14 amino acids. This CDR3 reads CASSTQGRDQPQHF.

The J gene is TRBJ1-1, the V gene TRBV3-1. The germline CDR1 and CDR2 sequences are LGHDT and YNNKEL (reference sequence). The CDR3 runs 14 residues. CDR3 loop: CASSAQWGNTEAFF.

The genes are TRBV7-9 and TRBJ1-1. Germline V gene lookup returns CDR1 SEHNR and CDR2 FQNEAQ (reference sequence). CDR3 length equals 14 residues. This CDR3 reads CASSRQTMNTEAFF.

This chain links TRBV5-1 with TRBJ2-5; the D call of TRBD1 rests on TCRdb alone, since no DNA is present to check it. The CDR3 has 15 residues. Germline CDR1 SGHRS, CDR2 YFSETQ. The CDR3 sequence: CASSPNAGHQETQYF.

V usage is TRBV7-9 and J usage is TRBJ1-5; the D call of TRBD1 rests on TCRdb alone, since no DNA is present to check it. The CDR3 is 16 residues long. Germline CDR1 is SEHNR and CDR2 is FQNEAQ (reference sequence). CDR3 residues: CASSGGQTGGNQPQHF.